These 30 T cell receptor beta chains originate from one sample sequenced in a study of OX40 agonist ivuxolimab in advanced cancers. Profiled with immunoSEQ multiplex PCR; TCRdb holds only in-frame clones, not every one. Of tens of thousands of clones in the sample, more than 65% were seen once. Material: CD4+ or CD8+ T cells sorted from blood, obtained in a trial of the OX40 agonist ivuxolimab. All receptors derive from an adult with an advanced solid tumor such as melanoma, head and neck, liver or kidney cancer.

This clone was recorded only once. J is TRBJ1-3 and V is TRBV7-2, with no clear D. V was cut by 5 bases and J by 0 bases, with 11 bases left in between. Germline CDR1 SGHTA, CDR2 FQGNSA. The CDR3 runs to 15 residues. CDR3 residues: CASSPWRSSGNTIYF. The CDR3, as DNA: TGTGCCAGCAGCCCCTGGAGGAGCTCTGGAAACACCATATATTTT.

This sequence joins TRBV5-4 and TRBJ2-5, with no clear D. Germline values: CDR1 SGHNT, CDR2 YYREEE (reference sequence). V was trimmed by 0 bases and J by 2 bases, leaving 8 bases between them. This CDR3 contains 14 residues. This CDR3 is CASSLDPDQETQYF. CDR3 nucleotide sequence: TGTGCCAGCAGCTTGGACCCGGATCAAGAGACCCAGTACTTC.

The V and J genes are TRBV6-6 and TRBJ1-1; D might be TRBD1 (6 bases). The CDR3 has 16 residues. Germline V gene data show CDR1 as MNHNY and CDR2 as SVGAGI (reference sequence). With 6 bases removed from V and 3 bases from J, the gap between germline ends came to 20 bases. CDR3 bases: TGTGCCAGCAGCTCTACGTTTGGGGGCGTTCACACTGAAGCTTTCTTT. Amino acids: CASSSTFGGVHTEAFF.

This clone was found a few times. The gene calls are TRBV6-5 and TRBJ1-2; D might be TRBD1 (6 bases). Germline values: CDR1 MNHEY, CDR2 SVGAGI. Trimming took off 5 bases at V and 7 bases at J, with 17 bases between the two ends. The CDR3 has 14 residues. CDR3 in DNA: TGTGCCAGCAGTCCCTACCAGGGGCGAGGTGGCTACACCTTC. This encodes CASSPYQGRGGYTF.

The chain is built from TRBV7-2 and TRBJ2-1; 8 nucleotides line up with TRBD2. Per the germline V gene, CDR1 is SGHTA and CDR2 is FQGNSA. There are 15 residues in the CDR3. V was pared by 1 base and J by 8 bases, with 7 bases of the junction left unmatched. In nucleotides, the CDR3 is TGTGCCAGCAGCTTAGAAGGACTAGCTGTTTATGAGCAGTTCTTC. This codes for CASSLEGLAVYEQFF.

CDR3 DNA sequence: TGTGCCAGCAGTTACTCGATATCACCCACTGAAGCTTTCTTT. Its protein product is CASSYSISPTEAFF. The V and J genes are TRBV6-5 and TRBJ1-1; no definite D call. Germline lookup yields CDR1 MNHEY and CDR2 SVGAGI. This CDR3 is 14 amino acids long. V was cut by 0 bases and J by 4 bases, with 9 bases left in between.

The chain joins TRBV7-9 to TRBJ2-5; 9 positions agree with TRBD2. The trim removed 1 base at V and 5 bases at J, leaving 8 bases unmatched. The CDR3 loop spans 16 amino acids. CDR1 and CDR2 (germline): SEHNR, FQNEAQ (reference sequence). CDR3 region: CASSLGLRGGAETQYF. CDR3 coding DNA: TGTGCCAGCAGCTTAGGGTTGCGGGGGGGCGCCGAGACCCAGTACTTC.

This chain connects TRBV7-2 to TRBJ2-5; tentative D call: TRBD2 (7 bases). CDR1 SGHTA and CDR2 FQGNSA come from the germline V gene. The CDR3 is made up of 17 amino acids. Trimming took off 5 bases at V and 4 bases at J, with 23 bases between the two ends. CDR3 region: CASSPFPRGASGETQYF. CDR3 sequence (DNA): TGTGCCAGCAGCCCTTTTCCCCGGGGGGCCTCGGGAGAGACCCAGTACTTC.

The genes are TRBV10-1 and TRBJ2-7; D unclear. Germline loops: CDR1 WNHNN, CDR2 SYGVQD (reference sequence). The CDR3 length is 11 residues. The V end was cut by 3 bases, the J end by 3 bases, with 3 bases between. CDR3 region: CASSEGYEQYF. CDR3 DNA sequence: TGCGCCAGCAGTGAAGGCTACGAGCAGTACTTC.

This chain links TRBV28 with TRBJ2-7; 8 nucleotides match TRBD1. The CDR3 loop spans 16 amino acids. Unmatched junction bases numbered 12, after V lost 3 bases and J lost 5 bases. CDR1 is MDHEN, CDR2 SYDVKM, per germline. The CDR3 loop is CASSFQAIQGEDEQYF. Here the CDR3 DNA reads TGTGCCAGCAGTTTTCAAGCCATACAGGGGGAGGACGAGCAGTACTTC.

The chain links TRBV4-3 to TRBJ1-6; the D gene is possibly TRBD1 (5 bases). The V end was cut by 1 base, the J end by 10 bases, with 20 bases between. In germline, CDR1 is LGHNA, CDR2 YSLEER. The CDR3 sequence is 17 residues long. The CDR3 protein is CASSQGTGGTGESPLHF. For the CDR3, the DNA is TGCGCCAGCAGCCAAGGTACCGGAGGGACGGGTGAATCACCCCTCCACTTT.

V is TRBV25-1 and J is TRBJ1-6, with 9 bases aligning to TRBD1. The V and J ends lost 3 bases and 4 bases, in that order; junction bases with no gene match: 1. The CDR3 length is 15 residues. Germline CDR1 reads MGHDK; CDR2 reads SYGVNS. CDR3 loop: CASSETGGYNSPLHF. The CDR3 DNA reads TGTGCCAGCAGTGAGACAGGGGGGTATAATTCACCCCTCCACTTT.

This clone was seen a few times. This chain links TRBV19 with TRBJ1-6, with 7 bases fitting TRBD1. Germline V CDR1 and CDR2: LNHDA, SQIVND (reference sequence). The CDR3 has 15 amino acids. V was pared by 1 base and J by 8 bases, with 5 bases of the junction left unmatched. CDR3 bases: TGTGCCAGTAGTATAGGGGCAGGGGGGTATTCACCCCTCCACTTT. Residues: CASSIGAGGYSPLHF.

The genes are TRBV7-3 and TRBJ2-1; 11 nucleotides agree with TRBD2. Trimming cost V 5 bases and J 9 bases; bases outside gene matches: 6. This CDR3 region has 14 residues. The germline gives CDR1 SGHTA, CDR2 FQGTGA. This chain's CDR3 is CASSISTSGAEQFF. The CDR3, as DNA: TGTGCCAGCAGCATTTCGACTAGCGGGGCTGAGCAGTTCTTC. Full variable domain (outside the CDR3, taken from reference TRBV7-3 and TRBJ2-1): GAGVSQTPSNKVTEKGKYVELRCDPISGHTALYWYRQSLGQGPEFLIYFQGTGAADDSGLPNDRFFAVRPEGSVSTLKIQRTERGDSAVYLCASSISTSGAEQFFGPGTRLTVL.

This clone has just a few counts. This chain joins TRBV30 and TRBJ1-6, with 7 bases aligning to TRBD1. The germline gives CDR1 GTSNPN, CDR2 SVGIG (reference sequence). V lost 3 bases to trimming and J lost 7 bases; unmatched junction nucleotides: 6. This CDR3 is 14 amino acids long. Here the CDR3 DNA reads TGTGCCTGGAGCGCCGGGACAGACAATTCACCCCTCCACTTT. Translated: CAWSAGTDNSPLHF.

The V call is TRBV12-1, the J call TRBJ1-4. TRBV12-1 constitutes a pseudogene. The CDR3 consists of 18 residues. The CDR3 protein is CASSFAGIRHVLDEKLFF. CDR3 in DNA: TGTGCCAGCAGCTTTGCGGGGATCAGGCATGTTTTAGATGAAAAACTGTTTTTT.

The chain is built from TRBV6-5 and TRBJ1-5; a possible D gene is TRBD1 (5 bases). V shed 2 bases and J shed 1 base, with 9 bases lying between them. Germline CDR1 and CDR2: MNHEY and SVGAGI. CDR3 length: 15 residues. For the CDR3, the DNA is TGTGCCAGCAGTTACGACAGTTCAAGCAATCAGCCCCAGCATTTT. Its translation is CASSYDSSSNQPQHF.

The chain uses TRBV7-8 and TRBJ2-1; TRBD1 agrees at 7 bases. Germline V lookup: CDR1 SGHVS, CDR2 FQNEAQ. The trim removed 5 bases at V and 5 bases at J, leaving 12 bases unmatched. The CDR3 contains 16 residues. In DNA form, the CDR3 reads TGTGCCAGCAGCCTACAGACAGGGTTGGGGCACAATGAGCAGTTCTTC. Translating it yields CASSLQTGLGHNEQFF.

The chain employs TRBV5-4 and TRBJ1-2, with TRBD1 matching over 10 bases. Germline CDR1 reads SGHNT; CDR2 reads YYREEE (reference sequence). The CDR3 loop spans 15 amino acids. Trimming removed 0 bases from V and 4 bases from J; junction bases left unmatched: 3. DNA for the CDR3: TGTGCCAGCAGCTTGGTGACAGGGGGCACCTATGGCTACACCTTC. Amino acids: CASSLVTGGTYGYTF.

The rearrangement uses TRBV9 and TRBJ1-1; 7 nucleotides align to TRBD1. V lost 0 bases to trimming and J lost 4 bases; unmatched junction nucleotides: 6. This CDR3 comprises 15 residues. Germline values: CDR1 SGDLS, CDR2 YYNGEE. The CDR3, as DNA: TGTGCCAGCAGCGTAGAGAGGGGGCGAAGCACTGAAGCTTTCTTT. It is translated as CASSVERGRSTEAFF.

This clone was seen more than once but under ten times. CDR3 bases: TGTGCCAGCAGCTTAGTTTCCAGGATTAATGAAAAACTGTTTTTT. Its protein product is CASSLVSRINEKLFF. The rearrangement links TRBV7-9 to TRBJ1-4; D unclear. Germline CDR1 reads SEHNR; CDR2 reads FQNEAQ (reference sequence). This CDR3 spans 15 amino acids. Trimming pared 1 base from V and 4 bases from J, leaving 10 bases between.

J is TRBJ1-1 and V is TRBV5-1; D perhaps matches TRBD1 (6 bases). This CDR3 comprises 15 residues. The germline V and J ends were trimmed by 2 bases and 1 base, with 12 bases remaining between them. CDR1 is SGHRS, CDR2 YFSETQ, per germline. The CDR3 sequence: CASSFVQGSNTEAFF. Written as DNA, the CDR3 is TGCGCCAGCAGCTTTGTTCAGGGGTCGAACACTGAAGCTTTCTTT. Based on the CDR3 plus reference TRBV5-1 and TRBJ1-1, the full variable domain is KAGVTQTPRYLIKTRGQQVTLSCSPISGHRSVSWYQQTPGQGLQFLFEYFSETQRNKGNFPGRFSGRQFSNSRSEMNVSTLELGDSALYLCASSFVQGSNTEAFFGQGTRLTVV.

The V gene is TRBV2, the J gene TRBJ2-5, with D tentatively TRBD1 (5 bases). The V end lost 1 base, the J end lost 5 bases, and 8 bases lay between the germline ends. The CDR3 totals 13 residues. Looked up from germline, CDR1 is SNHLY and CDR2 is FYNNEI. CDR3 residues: CASSEGGFETQYF. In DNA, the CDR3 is TGTGCCAGCAGTGAAGGGGGCTTTGAGACCCAGTACTTC.

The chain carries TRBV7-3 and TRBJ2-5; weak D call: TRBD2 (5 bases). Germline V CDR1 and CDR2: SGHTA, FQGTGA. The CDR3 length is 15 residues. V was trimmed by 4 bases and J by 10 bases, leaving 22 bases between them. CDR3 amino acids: CASSSNSDSVGGQYF. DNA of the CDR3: TGTGCCAGCAGCTCGAACTCGGACTCTGTTGGTGGCCAGTACTTC.

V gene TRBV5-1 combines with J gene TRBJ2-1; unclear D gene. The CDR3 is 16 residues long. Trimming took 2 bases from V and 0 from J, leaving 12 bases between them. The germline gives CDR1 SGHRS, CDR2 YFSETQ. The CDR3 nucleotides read TGCGCCAGCAGCTTAGGACCCATTAGCTCCTACAATGAGCAGTTCTTC. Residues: CASSLGPISSYNEQFF.

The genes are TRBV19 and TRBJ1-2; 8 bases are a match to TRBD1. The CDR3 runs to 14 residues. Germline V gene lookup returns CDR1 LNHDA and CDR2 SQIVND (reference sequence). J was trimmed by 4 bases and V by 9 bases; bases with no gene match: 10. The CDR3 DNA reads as TGTGCCAGCAAAGGGACAGGCTACGTCTATGGCTACACCTTC. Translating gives CASKGTGYVYGYTF.

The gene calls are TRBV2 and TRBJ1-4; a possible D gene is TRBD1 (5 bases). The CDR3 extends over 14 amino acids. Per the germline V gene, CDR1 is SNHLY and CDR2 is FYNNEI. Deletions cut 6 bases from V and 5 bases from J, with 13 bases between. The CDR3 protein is CASRAGSVNEKLFF. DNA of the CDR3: TGTGCCAGCAGGGCAGGGTCGGTAAATGAAAAACTGTTTTTT. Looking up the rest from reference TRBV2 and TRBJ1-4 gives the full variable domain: EPEVTQTPSHQVTQMGQEVILRCVPISNHLYFYWYRQILGQKVEFLVSFYNNEISEKSEIFDDQFSVERPDGSNFTLKIRSTKLEDSAMYFCASRAGSVNEKLFFGSGTQLSVL.

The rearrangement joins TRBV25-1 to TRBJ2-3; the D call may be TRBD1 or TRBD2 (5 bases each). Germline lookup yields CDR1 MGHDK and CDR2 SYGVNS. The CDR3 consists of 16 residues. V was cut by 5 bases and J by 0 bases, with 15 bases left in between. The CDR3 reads CASSPHRGLSTDTQYF. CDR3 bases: TGTGCCAGCAGTCCTCACCGGGGCCTTAGCACAGATACGCAGTATTTT.

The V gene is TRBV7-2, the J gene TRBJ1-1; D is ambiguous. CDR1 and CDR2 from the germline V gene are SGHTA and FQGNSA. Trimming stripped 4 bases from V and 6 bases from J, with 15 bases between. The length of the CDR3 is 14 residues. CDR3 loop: CASSSGRLDAEAFF. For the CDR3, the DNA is TGTGCCAGCAGCTCCGGACGGCTTGACGCTGAAGCTTTCTTT.

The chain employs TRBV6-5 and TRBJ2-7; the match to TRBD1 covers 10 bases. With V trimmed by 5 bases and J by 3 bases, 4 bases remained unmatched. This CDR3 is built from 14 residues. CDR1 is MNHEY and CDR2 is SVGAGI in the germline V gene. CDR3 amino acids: CASSERDRGYEQYF. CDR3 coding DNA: TGTGCCAGCAGTGAAAGGGACAGGGGCTACGAGCAGTACTTC.